One sample yielded the 32 T cell receptor beta chains listed below, sequenced in a study of blood T cell repertoires in COVID-19. Measured with immunoSEQ multiplex PCR; TCRdb has only the in-frame clones, and not every one. The sample contains a few hundred thousand clones, just under 90% of which appear only once. Sequencing was carried out using peripheral blood. The receptors come from a woman in her twenties or thirties with COVID-19, enrolled during active disease.

V usage is TRBV7-2 and J usage is TRBJ1-1; D not resolved. Germline values: CDR1 SGHTA, CDR2 FQGNSA. The CDR3 is 14 amino acids. Trimming stripped 3 bases from V and 1 base from J, with 9 bases between. The CDR3 protein is CASSFRRGNTEAFF. For the CDR3, the DNA is TGTGCCAGCAGCTTCCGAAGAGGGAACACTGAAGCTTTCTTT.

This clone was recorded only once. The chain recombines TRBV15 with TRBJ2-5, with D possibly being TRBD2 (5 bases). The CDR3 is made up of 14 amino acids. The V end lost 5 bases, the J end lost 0 bases, and 10 bases lay between the germline ends. Germline V lookup: CDR1 LNHNV, CDR2 YYDKDF (reference sequence). CDR3 region: CATSFYGNQETQYF. The CDR3 DNA follows: TGTGCCACCAGCTTTTACGGGAACCAAGAGACCCAGTACTTC.

The chain carries TRBV5-5 and TRBJ1-2; perhaps TRBD1 as D (5 bases). Per the germline V gene, CDR1 is SGHKS and CDR2 is YYEKEE (reference sequence). Deletions cut 3 bases from V and 2 bases from J, with 14 bases between. CDR3 length: 15 residues. The CDR3 DNA reads as TGTGCCAGCAGCTCACGGGCGGGACCCAACTATGGCTACACCTTC. Amino acid sequence: CASSSRAGPNYGYTF.

The CDR3 DNA reads TGTGCCAGCAGCAAAGCCCGCTCTACAGGGGGAGGATACTACGAGCAGTACTTC. Protein product: CASSKARSTGGGYYEQYF. V and J are TRBV21-1 and TRBJ2-7; the table assigns TRBD1, which was not confirmed against the DNA. TRBV21-1 is deemed a pseudogene. This CDR3 region has 18 residues.

This clone was detected a few times. The chain joins TRBV9 to TRBJ1-2; D is uncertain. V shed 0 bases and J shed 3 bases, with 3 bases lying between them. The germline V gene encodes CDR1 SGDLS and CDR2 YYNGEE. The CDR3 runs to 12 residues. CDR3 in amino acids: CASSVAHYGYTF. The CDR3 DNA reads as TGTGCCAGCAGCGTAGCTCACTATGGCTACACCTTC.

V and J are TRBV5-1 and TRBJ1-1; the D gene is possibly TRBD1 (5 bases). Trimming took 0 bases from V and 0 from J, leaving 15 bases between them. The CDR3 has 17 residues. Germline V gene lookup returns CDR1 SGHRS and CDR2 YFSETQ. The CDR3 region has the DNA TGCGCCAGCAGCTTGGGACAGACCCTAAACTTGAACACTGAAGCTTTCTTT. Translation gives CASSLGQTLNLNTEAFF.

The V gene is TRBV5-1, the J gene TRBJ1-1; TRBD1 matches 9 bases. CDR1 is SGHRS and CDR2 is YFSETQ in the germline V gene. V shed 4 bases, J shed 4 bases, and the junction held 5 bases outside the gene matches. The CDR3 runs to 14 residues. The CDR3 reads CASSPGQGVTEAFF. CDR3 coding DNA: TGCGCCAGCAGCCCGGGACAGGGAGTCACTGAAGCTTTCTTT.

For the CDR3, the DNA is TGTGCCAGCAGCGCAGGGGGAAGCTCTGGAAACACCATATATTTT. As protein: CASSAGGSSGNTIYF. The V gene is TRBV5-8, the J gene TRBJ1-3, with 7 bases lining up with TRBD1. The CDR3 is 15 residues long. With 4 bases clipped from V and 0 bases from J, the junction kept 4 bases outside the gene matches. Per the germline V gene, CDR1 is SGHTS and CDR2 is YDEGEE.

The chain has TRBV6-6 and TRBJ2-7; TRBD1 matches at 8 bases. Germline CDR1 is MNHNY and CDR2 is SVGAGI (reference sequence). Trimming took 6 bases from V and 0 from J; bases not matched to a gene: 7. The CDR3 length is 15 residues. CDR3 in DNA: TGTGCCAGCAGCGACCCCACAGGGGGCTCCTACGAGCAGTACGTC. Its protein is CASSDPTGGSYEQYV.

The chain carries TRBV2 and TRBJ2-2, with a weak D call TRBD1 (6 bases). CDR1 and CDR2 (germline): SNHLY, FYNNEI. With 5 bases removed from V and 1 base from J, the gap between germline ends came to 11 bases. The CDR3 spans 15 residues. The CDR3 sequence: CASSRPGQNTGELFF. The DNA for the CDR3 is TGTGCCAGCAGTCGCCCGGGACAGAACACCGGGGAGCTGTTTTTT.

As concerns this clone: The same CDR3 arises from other DNA sequences in this sample as well. The chain is built from TRBV5-1 and TRBJ1-1, with 8 bases aligning to TRBD1. The CDR3 runs to 14 residues. The J segment lost 4 bases and the V segment lost 1 base, leaving 3 bases of the junction unmatched. The germline V gene encodes CDR1 SGHRS and CDR2 YFSETQ. CDR3 loop: CASSLQGAGTEAFF. The CDR3 DNA reads TGCGCCAGCAGCTTGCAGGGGGCTGGCACTGAAGCTTTCTTT.

The table lists this clone with a count of one. The chain is built from TRBV24-1 and TRBJ1-1; 10 nucleotides align to TRBD1. Germline CDR1 is KGHDR and CDR2 is SFDVKD. With 9 bases clipped from V and 3 bases from J, the junction kept 3 bases outside the gene matches. This CDR3 region has 13 residues. The CDR3 nucleotides read TGTGCCACCCGACAGGGGGCCGACACTGAAGCTTTCTTT. Translation: CATRQGADTEAFF.

The V gene is TRBV9, the J gene TRBJ1-3, with a possible D match to TRBD1 (5 bases). V lost 0 bases and J lost 7, with 17 bases in between. Germline CDR1 reads SGDLS; CDR2 reads YYNGEE. CDR3 size: 16 residues. This CDR3 reads CASSVDRGQRPNTIYF. CDR3 nucleotide sequence: TGTGCCAGCAGCGTAGATAGGGGCCAACGTCCGAACACCATATATTTT.

This clone was picked up a small number of times. The chain carries TRBV7-9 and TRBJ2-7; D ambiguous. Germline CDR1 and CDR2: SEHNR and FQNEAQ (reference sequence). The CDR3 totals 12 residues. V lost 4 bases to trimming and J lost 3 bases, with 7 bases between them. As DNA, the CDR3 is TGTGCCAGCAGCTCTCAGGTCTACGAGCAGTACTTC. This encodes CASSSQVYEQYF. Based on the CDR3 plus reference TRBV7-9 and TRBJ2-7, the full variable domain is DTGVSQNPRHKITKRGQNVTFRCDPISEHNRLYWYRQTLGQGPEFLTYFQNEAQLEKSRLLSDRFSAERPKGSFSTLEIQRTEQGDSAMYLCASSSQVYEQYFGPGTRLTVT.

CDR3 sequence: CASSSNYEQYF. The CDR3 DNA sequence: TGTGCCAGCAGTAGCAATTACGAGCAGTACTTC. The rearrangement links TRBV6-2 or TRBV6-3 to TRBJ2-7, with D uncertain. V dropped 5 bases and J dropped 4 bases, with 6 bases sitting between them. The germline CDR1 and CDR2 sequences are MNHEY and SVGEGT. The CDR3 runs 11 residues.

The gene calls are TRBV19 and TRBJ1-2; 7 positions agree with TRBD1. The germline CDR1 and CDR2 sequences are LNHDA and SQIVND (reference sequence). The V segment lost 3 bases and the J segment 3 bases; nucleotides outside the gene matches: 7. The length of the CDR3 is 15 residues. The chain's CDR3 is CASSIPYGTDYGYTF. CDR3 nucleotides: TGTGCCAGTAGTATCCCCTACGGGACAGACTATGGCTACACCTTC.

V and J are TRBV6-5 and TRBJ1-1, with unresolved D. CDR1 and CDR2 (germline): MNHEY, SVGAGI. This CDR3 comprises 13 residues. V gave up 1 base and J gave up 2 bases, with 5 bases separating them. The CDR3 loop is CASSYLLNTEAFF. CDR3 DNA: TGTGCCAGCAGTTACTTATTAAACACTGAAGCTTTCTTT.

The sample holds one count of this clone. The chain couples TRBV2 to TRBJ1-1; TRBD1 matches 7 bases. The CDR3 loop spans 13 amino acids. The ends lost 5 bases at V and 6 bases at J; junction bases unmatched: 6. Germline loops: CDR1 SNHLY, CDR2 FYNNEI. CDR3 DNA: TGTGCCAGCAGTTCCGACAGGGCCTCTGAAGCTTTCTTT. It yields the protein CASSSDRASEAFF.

The J gene is TRBJ2-1, the V gene TRBV4-1; 8 positions agree with TRBD2. CDR3 length: 16 residues. Germline values: CDR1 MGHRA, CDR2 YSYEKL. After removal of 0 bases from V and 5 bases from J, the junction contained 6 bases not matched to a gene. The CDR3 reads CASSQDRGLANNEQFF. CDR3 DNA: TGCGCCAGCAGCCAAGATCGCGGACTAGCTAACAATGAGCAGTTCTTC.

The rearrangement links TRBV6-2 or TRBV6-3 to TRBJ1-5; D is ambiguous. The germline V and J ends were trimmed by 0 bases and 4 bases, with 7 bases remaining between them. Germline V gene lookup returns CDR1 MNHEY and CDR2 SVGEGT. The CDR3 runs 14 residues. This chain's CDR3 is CASSYSGSNQPQHF. The CDR3 DNA is TGTGCCAGCAGTTACTCGGGCAGTAATCAGCCCCAGCATTTT.

The chain uses TRBV14 and TRBJ2-3, with 11 bases identical to TRBD2. This CDR3 has 17 amino acids. The V gene's germline CDR1 is SGHDN and CDR2 FVKESK. The junction had 11 bases not matched to a gene; V was cut back by 0 bases and J by 9 bases. The CDR3 loop is CASSQDRRTSGPRTQYF. As DNA, the CDR3 is TGTGCCAGCAGCCAAGATCGACGGACTAGCGGGCCACGGACGCAGTATTTT.

The chain is built from TRBV30 and TRBJ2-3; D is uncertain. This CDR3 is built from 13 residues. The germline V gene has CDR1 GTSNPN and CDR2 SVGIG (reference sequence). The V gene lost 2 bases and the J gene lost 5 bases, with 11 bases spanning the gap. The CDR3 DNA follows: TGTGCCTGGAGTTACAGCCATCAAGATACGCAGTATTTT. It yields the protein CAWSYSHQDTQYF.

The chain is built from TRBV12-3 or TRBV12-4 and TRBJ1-2; maybe TRBD1 (5 bases). The CDR3 sequence is 13 residues long. Trimming took off 6 bases at V and 1 base at J, with 9 bases between the two ends. The CDR3 here is CASSPTVNYGYTF. CDR3 in DNA: TGTGCCAGCAGCCCGACAGTTAACTATGGCTACACCTTC.

The V and J genes are TRBV24-1 and TRBJ2-1; 9 nucleotides match TRBD1. The V segment lost 11 bases and the J segment 4 bases; nucleotides outside the gene matches: 5. Germline V gives CDR1 KGHDR, CDR2 SFDVKD. The CDR3 is 13 amino acids. CDR3 in amino acids: CAIRDRDYNEQFF. The CDR3 DNA is TGTGCCATCCGGGACAGGGATTACAATGAGCAGTTCTTC.

J is TRBJ2-5 and V is TRBV6-5, with TRBD1 matching 8 bases. V lost 4 bases, J lost 2 bases, and 6 bases stayed unmatched. Germline V gene sequence: CDR1 MNHEY, CDR2 SVGAGI. CDR3 length equals 15 residues. The CDR3 sequence: CASSFTGTGQETQYF. CDR3 DNA: TGTGCCAGCAGTTTCACCGGGACAGGTCAAGAGACCCAGTACTTC.

The chain links TRBV19 to TRBJ2-2; 8 positions match TRBD2. With 3 bases clipped from V and 4 bases from J, the junction kept 1 base outside the gene matches. The CDR3 has 14 residues. Germline CDR1 and CDR2: LNHDA and SQIVND (reference sequence). The CDR3 reads CASSIGTSTGELFF. The CDR3 bases are TGTGCCAGTAGTATTGGGACTAGCACCGGGGAGCTGTTTTTT.

CDR3 nucleotide sequence: TGTGCCAGCAGCCCGGGACAGGGGTACGGAAACACCATATATTTT. Translating it yields CASSPGQGYGNTIYF. The genes are TRBV14 and TRBJ1-3; 10 nucleotides agree with TRBD1. Unmatched junction bases numbered 4, after V lost 4 bases and J lost 4 bases. The CDR3 runs 15 residues. Germline CDR1 is SGHDN and CDR2 is FVKESK.

The V gene is TRBV3-1 (or the pseudogene TRBV3-2), the J gene TRBJ2-3; 8 bases agree with TRBD1. The trim removed 2 bases at V and 2 bases at J, leaving 18 bases unmatched. CDR1 and CDR2 from the germline V gene are LGHDT and YNNKEL (reference sequence). The CDR3 is 20 amino acids. The CDR3: CASSQTWLVDRGFDTDTQYF. The CDR3, as DNA: TGTGCCAGCAGCCAAACATGGCTGGTTGACAGGGGATTTGACACAGATACGCAGTATTTT.

This clone was detected once. The V call is TRBV19, the J call TRBJ1-1; D ambiguous. This CDR3 has 15 amino acids. Germline CDR1 reads LNHDA; CDR2 reads SQIVND (reference sequence). Trimming pared 1 base from V and 0 bases from J, leaving 9 bases between. The CDR3 loop reads CASSIAAGLNTEAFF. The CDR3 nucleotides are TGTGCCAGTAGTATAGCGGCAGGTTTGAACACTGAAGCTTTCTTT.

V is TRBV6-1 and J is TRBJ2-5; D might be TRBD2 (5 bases). This CDR3 is 19 amino acids long. From germline, CDR1 is MNHNS and CDR2 SASEGT. V lost 0 bases and J 2 bases, leaving 22 bases between the germline ends. In DNA, the CDR3 is TGTGCCAGCAGTGAAGCGGGCTTGATTAGGACTCAGGATCAAGAGACCCAGTACTTC. This sequence encodes CASSEAGLIRTQDQETQYF.

This CDR3 reads CAWETDTYGYTF. The CDR3 coding sequence is TGTGCCTGGGAGACAGACACCTATGGCTACACCTTC. The rearrangement joins TRBV30 to TRBJ1-2, with D possibly matching TRBD1 (5 bases). The V end lost 5 bases, the J end lost 4 bases, and 11 bases lay between the germline ends. The CDR3 totals 12 residues. Germline V gene data show CDR1 as GTSNPN and CDR2 as SVGIG (reference sequence).

This chain connects TRBV12-1 to TRBJ2-7; the D call of TRBD1 is as the table states it, not checked on the DNA. TRBV12-1 is labeled a pseudogene. The CDR3 covers 13 residues. The CDR3 loop is CASSFARGYEQYV. The CDR3 DNA reads TGTGCCAGCAGCTTTGCAAGGGGTTACGAGCAGTACGTC.